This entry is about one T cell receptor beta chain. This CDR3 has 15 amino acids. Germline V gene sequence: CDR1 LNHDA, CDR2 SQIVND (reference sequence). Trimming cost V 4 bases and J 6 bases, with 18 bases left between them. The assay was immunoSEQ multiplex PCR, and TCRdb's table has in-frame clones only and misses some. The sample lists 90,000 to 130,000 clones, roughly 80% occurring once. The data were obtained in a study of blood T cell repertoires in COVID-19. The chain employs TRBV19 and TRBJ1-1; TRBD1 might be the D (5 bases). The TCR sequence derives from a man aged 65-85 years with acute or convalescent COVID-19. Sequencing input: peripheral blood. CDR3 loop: CASSTDMGGFSEAFF. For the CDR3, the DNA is TGTGCCAGTAGTACAGACATGGGGGGGTTCTCTGAAGCTTTCTTT.